A selection of T cell receptor beta chains follows, all from one sample in a study of T cell repertoires in cytomegalovirus infection. TCRdb reanalysed the reads using MiXCR and keeps one entry per CDR3 protein. The sample lists under 200,000 distinct CDR3 sequences; 8% to 10% were seen once. The material sequenced was PBMCs. The receptors shown here come from a human donor in good health (CMV status not recorded). Some clones in this sample may be carry-over from other donors' samples. Both conserved end residues are part of each CDR3. D genes are given only for firm matches. Size is omitted from some rows. Given values are once, few, many or a class for expanded clones.

v_gene	d_gene	j_gene	abundance	CDR3aa	CDR3nt
TRBV7-8	TRBD1	TRBJ2-5	many	CASSLRGQGGGETQYF	TGTGCCAGCAGCTTACGGGGACAGGGTGGTGGAGAGACCCAGTACTTC
TRBV20-1	.	TRBJ2-7	few	CSAREGQGGFGQYF	TGCAGTGCTAGAGAGGGGCAGGGTGGGTTCGGGCAGTACTTC
TRBV28	TRBD1	TRBJ1-2	many	CASSTTGISGYTF	TGTGCCAGCAGTACGACAGGGATTAGTGGCTACACCTTC
TRBV28	.	TRBJ1-1	.	CAHSSLQGLVEAFF	TGTGCCCACAGCAGTTTGCAGGGATTGGTGGAAGCTTTCTTT
TRBV29-1	TRBD1	TRBJ1-1	.	CSAWGQGNTEAFF	TGCAGCGCCTGGGGACAGGGGAACACTGAAGCTTTCTTT
TRBV7-8	.	TRBJ2-2	.	CASSFWGQDHTGELFF	TGTGCCAGCAGCTTTTGGGGCCAGGACCACACCGGGGAGCTGTTTTTT
TRBV7-8	.	TRBJ2-2	many	CASSLVEQGLGELFF	TGTGCCAGCAGCTTAGTGGAACAGGGCCTCGGGGAGCTGTTTTTT
TRBV7-2	.	TRBJ1-5	many	CASSSALNSNQPQHF	TGTGCCAGCAGCTCGGCCCTAAATAGCAATCAGCCCCAGCATTTT
TRBV9	TRBD2	TRBJ2-1	.	CASSVGLAGSYEQFF	TGTGCCAGCAGCGTAGGGTTAGCGGGATCCTATGAGCAGTTCTTC
TRBV7-9	TRBD1	TRBJ2-7	many	CASSRTGGYEQYF	TGTGCCAGCAGCCGGACAGGGGGCTACGAGCAGTACTTC
TRBV20-1	TRBD2	TRBJ2-2	.	CSANMASGATGELFF	TGCAGTGCTAATATGGCTAGCGGAGCCACCGGGGAGCTGTTTTTT
TRBV29-1	.	TRBJ2-1	few	CSVRESGNEQFF	TGCAGCGTCCGCGAGTCAGGGAACGAGCAGTTCTTC
TRBV25-1	TRBD1	TRBJ1-2	.	CASRGQTNYGYTF	TGTGCCAGCAGGGGACAGACTAACTATGGCTACACCTTC
TRBV28	.	TRBJ1-2	few	CASSLSQQNYGYTF	TGTGCCAGCAGTTTATCACAGCAAAACTATGGCTACACCTTC
TRBV6-2/TRBV6-3	TRBD2	TRBJ2-7	.	CASSFRTSGRDNYEQYF	TGTGCCAGCAGTTTCCGGACTAGCGGGAGGGATAACTACGAGCAGTACTTC
TRBV27	.	TRBJ1-2	.	CASSLSGTTYGYTF	TGTGCCAGCAGTTTATCGGGGACAACCTATGGCTACACCTTC
TRBV29-1	.	TRBJ1-1	.	CRVGHGNTEAFF	TGCCGCGTAGGACACGGGAACACTGAAGCTTTCTTT
TRBV28	.	TRBJ1-6	few	CASSYGHSPLHF	TGTGCCAGCAGTTACGGGCATTCACCCCTCCACTTT
TRBV20-1	TRBD2	TRBJ2-1	.	CSARGSGGPYNEQFF	TGCAGTGCCAGGGGTAGCGGGGGGCCTTACAATGAGCAGTTCTTC
TRBV12-3/TRBV12-4	.	TRBJ1-1	.	CASTFIRNTEAFF	TGTGCCAGCACCTTTATTAGGAACACTGAAGCTTTCTTT
TRBV11-3	.	TRBJ1-2	many	CASSLAGDPYGYTF	TGTGCCAGCAGCTTAGCTGGGGACCCTTATGGCTACACCTTC
TRBV29-1	.	TRBJ1-3	.	CSVEEGRRATGNTIYF	TGCAGCGTTGAAGAGGGACGGCGCGCCACTGGAAACACCATATATTTT
TRBV6-5	.	TRBJ1-3	many	CASSPTGSSGNTIYF	TGTGCCAGCAGTCCCACAGGAAGCTCTGGAAACACCATATATTTT
TRBV10-3	.	TRBJ1-1	.	CAISAQPTTVNTEAFF	TGTGCCATCAGTGCCCAACCAACAACTGTGAACACTGAAGCTTTCTTT
TRBV7-9	TRBD1	TRBJ2-5	many	CASSIRTGGIQETQYF	TGTGCCAGCAGCATCCGGACAGGGGGGATCCAAGAGACCCAGTACTTC
TRBV6-1	.	TRBJ2-7	.	CASTRLPYEQYF	TGTGCCAGCACCAGACTACCTTACGAGCAGTACTTC
TRBV7-2	TRBD1	TRBJ1-5	many	CASSSTGTVNQPQHF	TGTGCCAGCAGCTCCACCGGGACAGTCAATCAGCCCCAGCATTTT
TRBV28	TRBD1	TRBJ1-5	.	CASSFRGPYSNQPQHF	TGTGCCAGCAGTTTCAGGGGGCCCTATAGCAATCAGCCCCAGCATTTT
TRBV5-4	TRBD2	TRBJ2-7	few	CASSSSGVSYEQYF	TGTGCCAGCAGCTCGAGCGGGGTCTCCTACGAGCAGTACTTC
TRBV20-1	.	TRBJ1-3	many	CSARDGRRDPVSGNTIYF	TGCAGTGCTAGAGACGGAAGGCGGGACCCAGTCTCTGGAAACACCATATATTTT
TRBV11-2	.	TRBJ2-2	few	CASSPRPTGELFF	TGTGCCAGCAGCCCGAGACCCACCGGGGAGCTGTTTTTT
TRBV28	.	TRBJ2-7	many	CASRRGQTYEQYF	TGTGCCAGCAGAAGGGGACAAACCTACGAGCAGTACTTC
TRBV13	TRBD2	TRBJ2-7	many	CASSLKRGAMGEQYF	TGTGCCAGCAGCTTAAAGCGGGGGGCGATGGGGGAGCAGTACTTC
TRBV10-3	.	TRBJ2-5	.	CAISEMAEETQYF	TGTGCCATCAGTGAGATGGCAGAGGAGACCCAGTACTTC
TRBV28	TRBD1	TRBJ1-5	many	CASSTGTVGNQPQHF	TGTGCCAGCAGTACCGGGACAGTCGGCAATCAGCCCCAGCATTTT
TRBV7-2	.	TRBJ1-1	many	CASSPPTGGSIAEAFF	TGTGCCAGCAGCCCGCCTACGGGCGGGTCTATCGCTGAAGCTTTCTTT
TRBV7-2	.	TRBJ1-3	many	CASSSGRAGNTIYF	TGTGCCAGCAGCTCGGGGCGGGCTGGAAACACCATATATTTT
TRBV28	.	TRBJ2-7	many	CASSGAGVFYEQYF	TGTGCCAGCAGTGGGGCGGGTGTTTTCTACGAGCAGTACTTC
TRBV15	TRBD2	TRBJ2-1	.	CATSRDPRTSGSRREQFF	TGTGCCACCAGCAGAGACCCAAGGACTAGCGGGAGCCGGCGTGAGCAGTTCTTC
TRBV6-2/TRBV6-3	.	TRBJ1-1	.	CVARTATTLNTEAFF	TGTGTCGCACGGACAGCTACCACGCTGAACACTGAAGCTTTCTTT
TRBV7-2	TRBD1	TRBJ2-5	many	CASGEQKGAGAQYF	TGTGCCAGCGGAGAACAGAAGGGGGCCGGGGCCCAGTACTTC
TRBV7-9	TRBD1	TRBJ2-5	many	CASSTRTGTGTQYF	TGTGCCAGCAGCACCCGGACAGGGACGGGGACCCAGTACTTC